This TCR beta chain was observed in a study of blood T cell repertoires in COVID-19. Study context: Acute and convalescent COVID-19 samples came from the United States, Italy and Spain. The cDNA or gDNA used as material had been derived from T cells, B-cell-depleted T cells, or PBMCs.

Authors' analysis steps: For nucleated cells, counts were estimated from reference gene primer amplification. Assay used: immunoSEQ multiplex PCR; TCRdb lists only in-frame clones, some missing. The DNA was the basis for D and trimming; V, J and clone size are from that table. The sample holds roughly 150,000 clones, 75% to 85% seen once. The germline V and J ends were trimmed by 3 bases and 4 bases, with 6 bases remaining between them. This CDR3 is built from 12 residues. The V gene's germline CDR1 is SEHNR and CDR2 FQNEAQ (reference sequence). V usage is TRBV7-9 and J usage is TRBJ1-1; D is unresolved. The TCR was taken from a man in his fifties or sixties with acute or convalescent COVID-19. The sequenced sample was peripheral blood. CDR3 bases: TGTGCCAGCAGCTTTTTAATCACTGAAGCTTTCTTT. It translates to CASSFLITEAFF.